This T cell receptor beta chain was sequenced during a study of T cells in Graves' hyperthyroidism and ophthalmopathy. Study-level points and caveats: Median prediction lead before ophthalmopathy onset was around seven months with the model.

This clonotype has at least ten counts. The antigen is undetermined. The CDR3 totals 14 residues. CDR1 is MRHNA and CDR2 is SNTAGT in the germline V gene. V lost 1 base and J lost 1, with 7 bases in between. Duration under 3 months, a NOSPECS grade of at least 4, and a Clinical Activity Score of at least 3 characterized the ophthalmopathy patients. The study based diagnoses on clinical symptoms, serum thyroxine and TRAb, thyroid ultrasound and orbital computed tomography. Out of 10 ml of fresh peripheral blood came the PBMCs. Researchers took RNA transcripts and amplified the TCR beta CDR3 regions from them. Initially, a first-round RT-PCR of the TCR CDR3 employed the HTBI primer set. Each CDR3 protein gets one entry after TCRdb re-called the multiplex PCR reads with MiXCR. The sample carries around 56,000 distinct CDR3 sequences, about 50% recorded once.

Input material: blood. This clonotype originated in a woman younger than 45 with Graves' ophthalmopathy. This sequence joins TRBV6-4 and TRBJ1-1; D remains ambiguous. DNA for the CDR3: TGTGCCAGCAGTGACTTCCCAGAGAACACTGAAGCTTTCTTT. Its protein product is CASSDFPENTEAFF.